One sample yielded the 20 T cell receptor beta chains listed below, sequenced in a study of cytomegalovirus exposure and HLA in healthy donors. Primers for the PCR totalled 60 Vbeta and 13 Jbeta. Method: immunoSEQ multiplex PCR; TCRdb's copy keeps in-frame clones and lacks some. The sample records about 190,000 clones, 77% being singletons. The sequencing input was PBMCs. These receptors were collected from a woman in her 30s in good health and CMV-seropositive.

CDR3 loop: CAWTRTLYEKLFF. CDR3 bases: TGTGCCTGGACCAGGACTCTTTATGAAAAACTGTTTTTT. The rearrangement uses TRBV30 and TRBJ1-4; unclear D gene. V dropped 4 bases and J dropped 6 bases, with 12 bases sitting between them. This CDR3 comprises 13 residues. CDR1 and CDR2 from the germline V gene are GTSNPN and SVGIG (reference sequence).

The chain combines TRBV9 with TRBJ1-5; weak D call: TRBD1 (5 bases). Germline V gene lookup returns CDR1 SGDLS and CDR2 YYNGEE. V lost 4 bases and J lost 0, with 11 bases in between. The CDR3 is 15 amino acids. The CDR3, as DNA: TGTGCCAGCAGCCACGGGGGGGTTAGCAATCAGCCCCAGCATTTT. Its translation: CASSHGGVSNQPQHF.

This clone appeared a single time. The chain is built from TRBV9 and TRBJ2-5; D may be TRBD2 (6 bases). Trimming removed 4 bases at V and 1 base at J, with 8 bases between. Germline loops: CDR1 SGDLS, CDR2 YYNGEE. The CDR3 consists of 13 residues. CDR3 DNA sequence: TGTGCCAGCAGCATCGGGAGCCAAGAGACCCAGTACTTC. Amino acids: CASSIGSQETQYF.

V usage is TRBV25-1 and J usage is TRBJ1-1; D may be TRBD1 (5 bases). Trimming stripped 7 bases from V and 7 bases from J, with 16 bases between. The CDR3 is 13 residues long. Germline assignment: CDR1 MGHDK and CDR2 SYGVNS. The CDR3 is CASTEFGGGEAFF. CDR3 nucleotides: TGTGCCAGCACCGAATTTGGGGGAGGTGAAGCTTTCTTT.

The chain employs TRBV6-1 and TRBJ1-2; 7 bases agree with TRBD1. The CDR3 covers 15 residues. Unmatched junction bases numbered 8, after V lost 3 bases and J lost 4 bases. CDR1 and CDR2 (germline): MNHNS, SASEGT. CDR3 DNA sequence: TGTGCCAGCAGTGAGATAGGGGGCGTCTCCTATGGCTACACCTTC. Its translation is CASSEIGGVSYGYTF.

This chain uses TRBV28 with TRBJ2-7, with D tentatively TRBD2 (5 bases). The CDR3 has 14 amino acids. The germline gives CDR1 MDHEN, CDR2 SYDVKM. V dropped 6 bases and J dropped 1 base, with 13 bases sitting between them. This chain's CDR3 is CASRGDNPSYEQYF. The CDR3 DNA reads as TGTGCCAGCAGGGGAGACAATCCGTCCTACGAGCAGTACTTC.

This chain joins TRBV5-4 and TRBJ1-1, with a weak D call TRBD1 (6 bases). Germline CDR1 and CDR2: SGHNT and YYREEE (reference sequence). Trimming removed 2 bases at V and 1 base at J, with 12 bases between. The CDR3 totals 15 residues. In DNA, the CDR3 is TGTGCCAGCAGCTTCCCCGGGACAAAGAACACTGAAGCTTTCTTT. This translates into CASSFPGTKNTEAFF.

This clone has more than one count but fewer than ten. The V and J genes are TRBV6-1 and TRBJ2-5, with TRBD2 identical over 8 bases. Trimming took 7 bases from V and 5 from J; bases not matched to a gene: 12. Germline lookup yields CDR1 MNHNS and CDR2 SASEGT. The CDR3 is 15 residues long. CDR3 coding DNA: TGTGCCAGCACACTGACCGGGGGGGCCAGGGAGACCCAGTACTTC. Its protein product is CASTLTGGARETQYF.

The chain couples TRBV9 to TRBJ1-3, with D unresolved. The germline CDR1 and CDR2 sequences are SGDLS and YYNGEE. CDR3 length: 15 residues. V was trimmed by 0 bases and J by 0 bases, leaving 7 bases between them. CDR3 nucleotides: TGTGCCAGCAGCGTAGACGGGAACTCTGGAAACACCATATATTTT. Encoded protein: CASSVDGNSGNTIYF.

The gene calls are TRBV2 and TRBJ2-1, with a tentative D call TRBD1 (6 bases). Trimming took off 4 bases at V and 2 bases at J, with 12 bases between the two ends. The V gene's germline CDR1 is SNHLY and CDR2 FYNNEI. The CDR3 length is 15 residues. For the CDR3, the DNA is TGTGCCAGCAGTGGTCTAAGACAGGCCTACAATGAGCAGTTCTTC. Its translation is CASSGLRQAYNEQFF.

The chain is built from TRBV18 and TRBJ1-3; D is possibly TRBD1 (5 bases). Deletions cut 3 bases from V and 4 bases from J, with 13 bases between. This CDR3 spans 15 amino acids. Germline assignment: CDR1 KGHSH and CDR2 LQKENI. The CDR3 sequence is CASSPLTGVGNTIYF. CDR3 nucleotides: TGTGCCAGCTCACCCTTAACGGGGGTCGGAAACACCATATATTTT.

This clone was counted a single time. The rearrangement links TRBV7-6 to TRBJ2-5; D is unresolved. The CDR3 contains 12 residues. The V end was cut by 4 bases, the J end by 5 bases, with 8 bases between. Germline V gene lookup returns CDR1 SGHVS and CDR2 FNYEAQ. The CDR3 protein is CASSYPRETQYF. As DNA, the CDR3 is TGTGCCAGCAGCTACCCGCGGGAGACCCAGTACTTC.

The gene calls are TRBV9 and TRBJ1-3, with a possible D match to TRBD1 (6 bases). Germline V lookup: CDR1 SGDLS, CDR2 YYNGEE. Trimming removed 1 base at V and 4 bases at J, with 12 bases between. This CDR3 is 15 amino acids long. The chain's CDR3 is CASSVSWTAGNTIYF. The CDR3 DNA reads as TGTGCCAGCAGCGTAAGCTGGACAGCCGGAAACACCATATATTTT.

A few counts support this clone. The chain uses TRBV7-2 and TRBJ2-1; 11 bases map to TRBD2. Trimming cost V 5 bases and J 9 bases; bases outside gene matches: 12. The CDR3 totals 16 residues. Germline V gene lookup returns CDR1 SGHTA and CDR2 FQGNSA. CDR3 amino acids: CASSPPGRLAGGEQFF. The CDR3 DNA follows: TGTGCCAGCAGCCCCCCAGGTCGGCTAGCGGGAGGTGAGCAGTTCTTC.

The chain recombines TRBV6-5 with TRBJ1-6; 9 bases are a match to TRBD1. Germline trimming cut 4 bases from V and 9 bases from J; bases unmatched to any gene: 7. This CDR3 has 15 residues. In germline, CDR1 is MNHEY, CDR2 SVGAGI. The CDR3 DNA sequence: TGTGCCAGCAGTTGGGACAGGGCTCAGGTTTCACCCCTCCACTTT. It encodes CASSWDRAQVSPLHF.

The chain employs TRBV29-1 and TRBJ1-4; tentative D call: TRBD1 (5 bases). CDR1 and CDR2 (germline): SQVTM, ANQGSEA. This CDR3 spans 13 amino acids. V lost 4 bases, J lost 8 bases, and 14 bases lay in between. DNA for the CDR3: TGCAGCGTTGGCGGGGGAAGTGGGGAAAAACTGTTTTTT. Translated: CSVGGGSGEKLFF.

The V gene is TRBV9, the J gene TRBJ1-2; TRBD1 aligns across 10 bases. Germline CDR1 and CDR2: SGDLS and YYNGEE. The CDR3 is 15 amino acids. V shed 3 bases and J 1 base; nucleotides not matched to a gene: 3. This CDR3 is CASSARTGGNYGYTF. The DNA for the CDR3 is TGTGCCAGCAGCGCCAGGACAGGGGGTAACTATGGCTACACCTTC.

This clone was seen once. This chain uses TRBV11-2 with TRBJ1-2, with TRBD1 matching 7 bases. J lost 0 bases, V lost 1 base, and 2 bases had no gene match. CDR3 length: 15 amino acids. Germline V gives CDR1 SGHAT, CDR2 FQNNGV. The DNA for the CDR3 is TGTGCCAGCAGCTTAGCGGGGACAGCTAACTATGGCTACACCTTC. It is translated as CASSLAGTANYGYTF.

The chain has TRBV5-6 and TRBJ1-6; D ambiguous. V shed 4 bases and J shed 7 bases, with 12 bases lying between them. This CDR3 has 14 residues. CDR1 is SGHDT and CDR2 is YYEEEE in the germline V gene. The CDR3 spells CASSRQVTNSPLHF. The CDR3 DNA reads TGTGCCAGCAGCCGGCAGGTTACCAATTCACCCCTCCACTTT.

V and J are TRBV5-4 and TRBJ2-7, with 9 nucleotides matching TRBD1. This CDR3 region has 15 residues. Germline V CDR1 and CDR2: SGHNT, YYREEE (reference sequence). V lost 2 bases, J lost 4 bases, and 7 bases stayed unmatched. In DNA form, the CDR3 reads TGTGCCAGCAGCTTTCCGGGACAGGGAGGGTACGAGCAGTACTTC. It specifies CASSFPGQGGYEQYF.